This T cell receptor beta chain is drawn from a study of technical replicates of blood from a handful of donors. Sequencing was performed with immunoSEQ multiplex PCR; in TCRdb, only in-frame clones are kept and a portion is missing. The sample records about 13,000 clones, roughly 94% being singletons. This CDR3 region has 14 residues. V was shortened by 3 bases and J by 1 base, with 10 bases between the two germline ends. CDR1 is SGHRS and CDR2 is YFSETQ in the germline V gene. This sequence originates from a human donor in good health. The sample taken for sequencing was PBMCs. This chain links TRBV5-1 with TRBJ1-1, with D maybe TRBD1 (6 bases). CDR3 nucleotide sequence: TGCGCCAGCAGCTCGACAGGCGCGAACACTGAAGCTTTCTTT. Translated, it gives CASSSTGANTEAFF.